This T cell receptor (beta chain) is drawn from a study of identical twins. Overall study findings and caveats: The authors noted that invariant MAIT and iNKT cells could partly confound zero-insertion analyses. For cord blood, abundant beta clonotypes had fewer insertions, unlike memory repertoires, which showed none.

The CDR3 runs 14 residues. Trimming took off 3 bases at V and 3 bases at J, with 12 bases between the two ends. The V gene's germline CDR1 is KGHSH and CDR2 LQKENI. About this clonotype itself: Its antigen is still unknown.

Through template switching, a universal primer site was introduced, and the cDNA contained unique molecular identifiers. TCRdb re-derived calls from the 5' RACE reads in MiXCR, one entry per CDR3 protein. Here the sample spans approximately 220,000 distinct CDR3 sequences, 7.5% being singletons. The data were also submitted as part of a second study, on yellow fever vaccine responses in identical twins.

The specimen sequenced was memory (CD45RO+) T cells sorted from blood. The chain is built from TRBV18 and TRBJ2-7; no definite D call. The receptor was derived from a woman aged 18-35 years in good health. CDR3 sequence (DNA): TGTGCCAGCTCACCCCCTTTTGGCAACTACGAGCAGTACTTC. Protein: CASSPPFGNYEQYF.